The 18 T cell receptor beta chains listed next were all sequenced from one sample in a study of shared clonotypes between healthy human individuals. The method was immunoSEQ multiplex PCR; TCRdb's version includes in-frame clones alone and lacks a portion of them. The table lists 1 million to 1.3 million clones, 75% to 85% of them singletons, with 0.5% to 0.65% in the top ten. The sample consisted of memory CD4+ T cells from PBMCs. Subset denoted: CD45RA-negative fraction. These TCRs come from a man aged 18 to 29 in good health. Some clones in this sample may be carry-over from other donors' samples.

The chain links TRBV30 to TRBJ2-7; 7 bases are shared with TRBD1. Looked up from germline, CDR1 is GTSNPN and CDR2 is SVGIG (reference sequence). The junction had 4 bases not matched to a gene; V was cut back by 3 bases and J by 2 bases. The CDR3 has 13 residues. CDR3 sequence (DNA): TGTGCCTGGAGCTGGGACAGAACCTACGAGCAGTACTTC. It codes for CAWSWDRTYEQYF. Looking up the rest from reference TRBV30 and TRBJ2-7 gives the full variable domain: SQTIHQWPATLVQPVGSPLSLECTVEGTSNPNLYWYRQAAGRGLQLLFYSVGIGQISSEVPQNLSASRPQDRQFILSSKKLLLSDSGFYLCAWSWDRTYEQYFGPGTRLTVT.

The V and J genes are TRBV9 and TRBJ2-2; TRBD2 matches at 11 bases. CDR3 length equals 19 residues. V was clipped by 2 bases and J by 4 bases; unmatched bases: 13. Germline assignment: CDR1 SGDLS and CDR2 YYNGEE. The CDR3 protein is CASSVGGELAGVGTGELFF. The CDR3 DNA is TGTGCCAGCAGCGTGGGGGGCGAACTAGCGGGAGTGGGCACCGGGGAGCTGTTTTTT.

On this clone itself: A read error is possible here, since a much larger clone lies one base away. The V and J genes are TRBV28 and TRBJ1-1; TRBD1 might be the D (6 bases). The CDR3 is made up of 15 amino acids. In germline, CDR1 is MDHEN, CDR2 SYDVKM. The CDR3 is CAGSSPQGGSTEAFF. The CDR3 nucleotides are TGTGCCGGCAGTTCTCCACAGGGAGGAAGCACTGAAGCTTTCTTT.

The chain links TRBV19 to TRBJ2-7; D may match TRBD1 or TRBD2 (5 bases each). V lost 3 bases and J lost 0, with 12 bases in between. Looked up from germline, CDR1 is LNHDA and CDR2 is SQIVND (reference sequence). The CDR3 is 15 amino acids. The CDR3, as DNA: TGTGCCAGTAGTATTGGGACGGTGAGCTCCTACGAGCAGTACTTC. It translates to CASSIGTVSSYEQYF.

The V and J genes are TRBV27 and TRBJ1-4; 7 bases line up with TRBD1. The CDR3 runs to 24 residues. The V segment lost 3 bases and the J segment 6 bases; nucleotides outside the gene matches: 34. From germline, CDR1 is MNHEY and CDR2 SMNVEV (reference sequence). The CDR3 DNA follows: TGTGCCAGCAGTTTCCGACAGGGACCTAATGAAAAACCCCGCAATGGTGCACGTGATGAAAAACTGTTTTTT. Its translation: CASSFRQGPNEKPRNGARDEKLFF.

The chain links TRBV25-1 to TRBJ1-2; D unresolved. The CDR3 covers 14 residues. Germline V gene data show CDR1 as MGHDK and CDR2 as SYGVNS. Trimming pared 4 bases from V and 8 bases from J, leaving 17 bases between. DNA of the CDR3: TGTGCCAGCAGTGCCAACACCGGAGGTCGGGGCTACACCTTC. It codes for CASSANTGGRGYTF.

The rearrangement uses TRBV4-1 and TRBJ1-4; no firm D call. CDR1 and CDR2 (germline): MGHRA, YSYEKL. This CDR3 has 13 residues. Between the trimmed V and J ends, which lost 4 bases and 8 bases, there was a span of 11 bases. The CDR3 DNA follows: TGCGCCAGCAGCCCTGCCTACAGCGAAAAACTGTTTTTT. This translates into CASSPAYSEKLFF.

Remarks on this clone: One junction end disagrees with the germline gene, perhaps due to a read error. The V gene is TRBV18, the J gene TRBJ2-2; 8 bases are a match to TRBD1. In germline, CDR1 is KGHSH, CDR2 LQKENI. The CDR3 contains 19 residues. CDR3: CASSPPLGQGRANTGELFF. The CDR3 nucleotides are TGTGCCAGCTCGCCACCGCTCGGACAGGGAAGAGCGAACACCGGGGAGCTGTTTTTT. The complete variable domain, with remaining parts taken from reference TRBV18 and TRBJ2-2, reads NAGVMQNPRHLVRRRGQEARLRCSPMKGHSHVYWYRQLPEEGLKFMVYLQKENIIDESGMPKERFSAEFPKEGPSILRIQQVVRGDSAAYFCASSPPLGQGRANTGELFFGEGSRLTVL.

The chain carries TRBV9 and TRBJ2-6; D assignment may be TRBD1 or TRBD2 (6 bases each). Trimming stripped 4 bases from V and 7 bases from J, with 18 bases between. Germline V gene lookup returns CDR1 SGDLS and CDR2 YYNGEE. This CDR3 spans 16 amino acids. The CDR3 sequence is CASSRSDGGRANVLTF. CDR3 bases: TGTGCCAGCAGCCGTAGTGACGGGGGCAGAGCCAACGTCCTGACTTTC.

CDR3 residues: CASSFAPLRDYNEQFF. CDR3 DNA sequence: TGCGCCAGCAGCTTCGCCCCCCTTCGGGACTACAATGAGCAGTTCTTC. This chain uses TRBV5-1 with TRBJ2-1, with D perhaps matching TRBD2 (5 bases). V was clipped by 2 bases and J by 3 bases, with 15 bases between them. Per germline, CDR1 SGHRS and CDR2 YFSETQ. This CDR3 region has 16 residues.

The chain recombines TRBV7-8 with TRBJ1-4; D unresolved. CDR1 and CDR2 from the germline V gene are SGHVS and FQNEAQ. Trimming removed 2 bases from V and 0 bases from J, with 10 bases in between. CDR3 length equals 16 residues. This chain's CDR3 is CASSLRRDATNEKLFF. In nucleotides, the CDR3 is TGTGCCAGCAGCTTAAGGAGGGATGCAACTAATGAAAAACTGTTTTTT. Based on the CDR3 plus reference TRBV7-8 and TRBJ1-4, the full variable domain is GAGVSQSPRYKVAKRGQDVALRCDPISGHVSLFWYQQALGQGPEFLTYFQNEAQLDKSGLPSDRFFAERPEGSVSTLKIQRTQQEDSAVYLCASSLRRDATNEKLFFGSGTQLSVL.

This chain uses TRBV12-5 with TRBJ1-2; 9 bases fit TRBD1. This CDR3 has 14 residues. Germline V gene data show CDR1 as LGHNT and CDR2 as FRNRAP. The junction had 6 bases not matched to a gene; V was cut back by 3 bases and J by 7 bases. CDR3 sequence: CASGFRTGVGGYTF. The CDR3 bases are TGTGCTAGTGGTTTCCGGACAGGGGTTGGTGGCTACACCTTC.

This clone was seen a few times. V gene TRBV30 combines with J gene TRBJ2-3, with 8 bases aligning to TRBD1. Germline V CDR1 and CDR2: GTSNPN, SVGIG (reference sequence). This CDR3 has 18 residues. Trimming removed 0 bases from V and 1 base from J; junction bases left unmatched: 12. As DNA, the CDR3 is TGTGCCTGGAGTGTACGCAGGGGGCGGTTAGGGGGCACAGATACGCAGTATTTT. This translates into CAWSVRRGRLGGTDTQYF.

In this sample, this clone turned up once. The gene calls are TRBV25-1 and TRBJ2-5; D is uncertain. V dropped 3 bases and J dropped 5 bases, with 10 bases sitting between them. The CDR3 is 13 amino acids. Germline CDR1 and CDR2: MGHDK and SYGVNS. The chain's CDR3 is CASSDRLRETQYF. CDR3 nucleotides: TGTGCCAGCAGTGACAGGCTGCGGGAGACCCAGTACTTC. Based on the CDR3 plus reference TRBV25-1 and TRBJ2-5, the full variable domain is EADIYQTPRYLVIGTGKKITLECSQTMGHDKMYWYQQDPGMELHLIHYSYGVNSTEKGDLSSESTVSRIRTEHFPLTLESARPSHTSQYLCASSDRLRETQYFGPGTRLLVL.

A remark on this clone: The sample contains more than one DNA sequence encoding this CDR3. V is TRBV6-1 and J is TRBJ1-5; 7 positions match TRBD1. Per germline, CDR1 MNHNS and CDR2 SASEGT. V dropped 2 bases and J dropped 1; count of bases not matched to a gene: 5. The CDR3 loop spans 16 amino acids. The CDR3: CASSEYWGQSNQPQHF. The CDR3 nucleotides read TGTGCCAGCAGTGAATACTGGGGACAGAGCAATCAGCCCCAGCATTTT.

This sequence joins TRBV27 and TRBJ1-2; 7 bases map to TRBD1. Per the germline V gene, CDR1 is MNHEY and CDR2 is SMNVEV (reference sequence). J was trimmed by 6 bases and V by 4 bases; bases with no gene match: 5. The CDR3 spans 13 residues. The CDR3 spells CASSSFTGDGYTF. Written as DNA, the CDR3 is TGTGCCAGCAGTTCTTTTACAGGGGATGGCTACACCTTC.

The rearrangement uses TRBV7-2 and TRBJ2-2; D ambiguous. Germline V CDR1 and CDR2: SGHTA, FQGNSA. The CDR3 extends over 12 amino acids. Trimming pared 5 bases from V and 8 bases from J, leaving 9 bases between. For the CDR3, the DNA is TGTGCCAGCAGCATTATGGGGGGGGAGCTGTTTTTT. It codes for CASSIMGGELFF.

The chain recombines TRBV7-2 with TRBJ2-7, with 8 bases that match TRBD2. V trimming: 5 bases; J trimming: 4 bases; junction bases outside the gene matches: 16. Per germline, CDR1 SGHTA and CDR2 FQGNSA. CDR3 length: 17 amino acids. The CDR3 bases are TGTGCCAGCAGCCAAGCTTACGGGACTAGAGCGGTTTACGAGCAGTACTTC. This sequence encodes CASSQAYGTRAVYEQYF.